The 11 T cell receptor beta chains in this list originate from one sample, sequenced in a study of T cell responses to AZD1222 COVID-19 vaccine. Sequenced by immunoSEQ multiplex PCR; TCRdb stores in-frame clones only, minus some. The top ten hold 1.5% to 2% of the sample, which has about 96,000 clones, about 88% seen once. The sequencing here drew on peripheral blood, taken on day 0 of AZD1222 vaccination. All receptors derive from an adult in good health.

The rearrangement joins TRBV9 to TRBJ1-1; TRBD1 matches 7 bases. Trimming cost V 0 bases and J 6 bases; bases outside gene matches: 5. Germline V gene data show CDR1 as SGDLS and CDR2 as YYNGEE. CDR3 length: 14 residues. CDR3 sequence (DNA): TGTGCCAGCAGCGTAGGCACACAGGGGCCTGAAGCTTTCTTT. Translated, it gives CASSVGTQGPEAFF.

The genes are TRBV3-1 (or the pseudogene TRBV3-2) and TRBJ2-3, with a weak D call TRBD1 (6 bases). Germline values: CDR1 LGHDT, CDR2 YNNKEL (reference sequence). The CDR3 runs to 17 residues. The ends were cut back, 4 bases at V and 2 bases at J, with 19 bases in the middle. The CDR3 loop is CASSRALLAGDTDTQYF. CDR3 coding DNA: TGTGCCAGCAGCCGAGCCCTCCTCGCAGGGGACACAGATACGCAGTATTTT.

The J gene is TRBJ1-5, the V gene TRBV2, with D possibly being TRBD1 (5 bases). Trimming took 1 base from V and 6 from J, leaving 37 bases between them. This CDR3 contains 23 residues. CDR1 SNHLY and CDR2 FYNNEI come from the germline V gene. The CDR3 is CASSEGTGDDPRGRWVVGQPQHF. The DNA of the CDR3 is TGTGCCAGCAGTGAAGGGACGGGCGACGACCCGAGGGGTCGCTGGGTAGTAGGTCAGCCCCAGCATTTT.

CDR3 amino acids: CASSLDRGVDYGYTF. DNA for the CDR3: TGCGCCAGCAGCTTGGACAGGGGGGTCGACTATGGCTACACCTTC. J is TRBJ1-2 and V is TRBV5-1; 8 bases line up with TRBD1. Germline loops: CDR1 SGHRS, CDR2 YFSETQ. The CDR3 runs to 15 residues. V was pared by 0 bases and J by 3 bases, with 4 bases of the junction left unmatched.

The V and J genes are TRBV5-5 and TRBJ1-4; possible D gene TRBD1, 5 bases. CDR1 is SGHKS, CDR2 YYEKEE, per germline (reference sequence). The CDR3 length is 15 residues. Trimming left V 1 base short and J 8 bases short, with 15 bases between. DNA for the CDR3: TGTGCCAGCAGCTTGCATCGGCAGGGTAGGGAAAAACTGTTTTTT. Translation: CASSLHRQGREKLFF.

The chain's CDR3 is CASSITGSYGYTF. The CDR3 DNA reads as TGTGCCAGCAGCATCACAGGGTCCTATGGCTACACCTTC. The V and J genes are TRBV11-2 and TRBJ1-2; D is perhaps TRBD1 (6 bases). Germline CDR1 SGHAT, CDR2 FQNNGV. This CDR3 has 13 amino acids. Trimming took 5 bases from V and 4 from J, leaving 11 bases between them. Full variable domain (remainder filled in from reference TRBV11-2 and TRBJ1-2): EAGVAQSPRYKIIEKRQSVAFWCNPISGHATLYWYQQILGQGPKLLIQFQNNGVVDDSQLPKDRFSAERLKGVDSTLKIQPAKLEDSAVYLCASSITGSYGYTFGSGTRLTVV.

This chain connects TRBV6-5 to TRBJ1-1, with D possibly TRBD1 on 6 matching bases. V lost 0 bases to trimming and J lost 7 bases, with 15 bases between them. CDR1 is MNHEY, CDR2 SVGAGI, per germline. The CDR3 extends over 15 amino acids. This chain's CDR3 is CASSYSMGGVGEAFF. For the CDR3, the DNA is TGTGCCAGCAGTTACTCGATGGGGGGCGTCGGTGAAGCTTTCTTT.

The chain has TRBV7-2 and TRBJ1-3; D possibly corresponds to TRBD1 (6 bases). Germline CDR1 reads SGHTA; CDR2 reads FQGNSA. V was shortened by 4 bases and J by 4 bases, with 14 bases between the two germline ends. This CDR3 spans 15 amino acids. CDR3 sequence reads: CASSSDRSTGNTIYF. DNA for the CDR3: TGTGCCAGCAGCTCGGACAGATCCACCGGAAACACCATATATTTT.

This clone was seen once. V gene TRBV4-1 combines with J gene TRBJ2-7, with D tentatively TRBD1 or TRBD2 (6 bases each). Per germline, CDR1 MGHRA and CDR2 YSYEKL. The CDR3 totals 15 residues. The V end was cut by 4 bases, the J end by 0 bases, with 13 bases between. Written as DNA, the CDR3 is TGCGCCAGCAGCCTGATTGGGGGGCCCTCCTACGAGCAGTACTTC. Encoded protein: CASSLIGGPSYEQYF.

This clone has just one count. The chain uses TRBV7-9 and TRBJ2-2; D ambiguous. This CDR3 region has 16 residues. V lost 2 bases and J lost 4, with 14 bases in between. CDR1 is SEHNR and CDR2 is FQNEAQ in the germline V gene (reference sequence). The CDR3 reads CASSLPVGYGTGELFF. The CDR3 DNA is TGTGCCAGCAGCTTACCGGTGGGGTACGGCACCGGGGAGCTGTTTTTT.

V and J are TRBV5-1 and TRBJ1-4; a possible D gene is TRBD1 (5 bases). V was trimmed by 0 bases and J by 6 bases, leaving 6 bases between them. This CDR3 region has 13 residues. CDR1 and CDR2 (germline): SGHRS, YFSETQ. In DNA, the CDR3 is TGCGCCAGCAGCTTGGTGACAGATGAAAAACTGTTTTTT. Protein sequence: CASSLVTDEKLFF.